Following are 29 T cell receptor beta chains from one sample sequenced in a study of blood T cell repertoires in COVID-19. TCRdb's table, derived via immunoSEQ multiplex PCR, lists solely in-frame clones and lacks some. The sample holds approximately 67,000 clones, about 87% seen once. The sequencing sample was made of peripheral blood. These receptors were taken from a middle-aged man with active COVID-19.

The gene calls are TRBV24-1 and TRBJ2-3, with D possibly TRBD2 on 5 matching bases. V was trimmed by 8 bases and J by 4 bases, leaving 12 bases between them. The CDR3 runs to 13 residues. The germline V gene has CDR1 KGHDR and CDR2 SFDVKD. CDR3 DNA sequence: TGTGCCACCACCCGGGGAGCCTCAGATACGCAGTATTTT. Translation: CATTRGASDTQYF.

A single count supports this clone. This chain connects TRBV14 to TRBJ2-5, with D perhaps TRBD1 (6 bases). Germline lookup yields CDR1 SGHDN and CDR2 FVKESK. The ends were cut back, 0 bases at V and 5 bases at J, with 10 bases in the middle. This CDR3 has 14 amino acids. The CDR3 spells CASSQDGTFETQYF. CDR3 nucleotides: TGTGCCAGCAGCCAAGATGGGACATTCGAGACCCAGTACTTC. Full variable domain (rest looked up from reference TRBV14 and TRBJ2-5): EAGVTQFPSHSVIEKGQTVTLRCDPISGHDNLYWYRRVMGKEIKFLLHFVKESKQDESGMPNNRFLAERTGGTYSTLKVQPAELEDSGVYFCASSQDGTFETQYFGPGTRLLVL.

The chain joins TRBV19 to TRBJ2-7; 10 bases are a match to TRBD1. CDR1 is LNHDA, CDR2 SQIVND, per germline (reference sequence). This CDR3 contains 15 residues. The V and J ends lost 1 base and 1 base, in that order; junction bases with no gene match: 1. For the CDR3, the DNA is TGTGCCAGTAGTATAGGGACAGGGGGATCCTACGAGCAGTACTTC. Protein: CASSIGTGGSYEQYF.

The chain is built from TRBV6-5 and TRBJ1-1; 9 positions agree with TRBD1. The CDR3 has 14 residues. CDR1 MNHEY and CDR2 SVGAGI come from the germline V gene. V lost 6 bases, J lost 1 base, and 3 bases stayed unmatched. The CDR3 here is CASRWDRENTEAFF. The CDR3, as DNA: TGTGCCAGCAGATGGGACAGGGAGAACACTGAAGCTTTCTTT.

CDR3 nucleotide sequence: TGTGCCATCAGTGAGTCAGAAATCGGACATTCAAAGGGGGAGCAGTTCTTC. Protein sequence: CAISESEIGHSKGEQFF. The chain joins TRBV10-3 to TRBJ2-1, with D perhaps matching TRBD1 (5 bases). The CDR3 is made up of 17 amino acids. V lost 0 bases to trimming and J lost 10 bases, with 22 bases between them. CDR1 and CDR2 from the germline V gene are ENHRY and SYGVKD.

The CDR3 nucleotides read TGTGCCAGTAGTCCTCTTCCGGGACTAGCGGGAGTTTTTGGTCCCGGGGAGCTGTTTTTT. Encoded protein: CASSPLPGLAGVFGPGELFF. V and J are TRBV19 and TRBJ2-2, with TRBD2 identical over 14 bases. Germline CDR1 reads LNHDA; CDR2 reads SQIVND (reference sequence). After removal of 5 bases from V and 6 bases from J, the junction contained 17 bases not matched to a gene. The CDR3 is 20 amino acids.

The chain recombines TRBV7-9 with TRBJ2-7; 13 positions agree with TRBD2. Germline CDR1 and CDR2: SEHNR and FQNEAQ (reference sequence). There are 19 residues in the CDR3. J was trimmed by 0 bases and V by 5 bases; bases with no gene match: 13. As DNA, the CDR3 is TGTGCCAGCAGCACCCAGACTAGCGGGAGGCCGAGTGGCTCCTACGAGCAGTACTTC. It yields the protein CASSTQTSGRPSGSYEQYF.

This clone was picked up one time. The rearrangement links TRBV11-3 to TRBJ2-1; 9 bases align to TRBD2. The germline V gene has CDR1 SGHNT and CDR2 YENEEA. CDR3 length equals 15 residues. V lost 4 bases, J lost 9 bases, and 10 bases stayed unmatched. CDR3 amino acids: CASSSGSGSRGEQFF. In DNA, the CDR3 is TGTGCCAGCAGCTCCGGTAGCGGGAGTCGTGGTGAGCAGTTCTTC. The whole variable domain, filled in from reference TRBV11-3 and TRBJ2-1, reads EAGVVQSPRYKIIEKKQPVAFWCNPISGHNTLYWYLQNLGQGPELLIRYENEEAVDDSQLPKDRFSAERLKGVDSTLKIQPAELGDSAVYLCASSSGSGSRGEQFFGPGTRLTVL.

V gene TRBV19 combines with J gene TRBJ1-2, with TRBD1 matching 7 bases. CDR1 is LNHDA, CDR2 SQIVND, per germline (reference sequence). Trimming cost V 7 bases and J 2 bases; bases outside gene matches: 7. CDR3 length equals 14 residues. CDR3 region: CASKRQQGNYGYTF. Written as DNA, the CDR3 is TGTGCCAGTAAAAGACAACAGGGGAACTATGGCTACACCTTC.

The chain employs TRBV14 and TRBJ2-1, with D possibly matching TRBD1 (5 bases). Germline loops: CDR1 SGHDN, CDR2 FVKESK. The CDR3 runs 12 residues. The germline V and J ends were trimmed by 4 bases and 6 bases, with 7 bases remaining between them. The CDR3 nucleotides are TGTGCCAGCAGCCGGACATTCAATGAGCAGTTCTTC. This translates into CASSRTFNEQFF.

The CDR3 DNA reads as TGTGCCAGCAGCCCGACTCGGCCAACCGGGGAGCTGTTTTTT. Its protein is CASSPTRPTGELFF. The V and J genes are TRBV7-9 and TRBJ2-2; the D is unclear. Germline V gives CDR1 SEHNR, CDR2 FQNEAQ (reference sequence). Trimming shortened V by 5 bases and J by 5 bases, and 12 bases separated the two germline ends. The CDR3 runs 14 residues. The whole variable domain, filled in from reference TRBV7-9 and TRBJ2-2, reads DTGVSQNPRHKITKRGQNVTFRCDPISEHNRLYWYRQTLGQGPEFLTYFQNEAQLEKSRLLSDRFSAERPKGSFSTLEIQRTEQGDSAMYLCASSPTRPTGELFFGEGSRLTVL.

V and J are TRBV20-1 and TRBJ1-2, with 9 bases that match TRBD1. V shed 3 bases, J shed 6 bases, and the junction held 11 bases outside the gene matches. Germline V CDR1 and CDR2: DFQATT, SNEGSKA (reference sequence). CDR3 length: 15 amino acids. CDR3 nucleotide sequence: TGCAGTGCTAGTAACCGGGGACAGGGTACTAATGGCTACACCTTC. It translates to CSASNRGQGTNGYTF.

This clone was recorded once. As DNA, the CDR3 is TGTGCCAGCAATCCCCCCCCAGGGACTAATGAAAAACTGTTTTTT. Encoded protein: CASNPPPGTNEKLFF. The chain joins TRBV28 to TRBJ1-4; weak D call: TRBD1 (5 bases). The CDR3 length is 15 residues. CDR1 MDHEN and CDR2 SYDVKM come from the germline V gene. The ends were cut back, 7 bases at V and 2 bases at J, with 14 bases in the middle.

The chain employs TRBV30 and TRBJ1-1; perhaps TRBD1 as D (5 bases). CDR1 is GTSNPN, CDR2 SVGIG, per germline (reference sequence). This CDR3 is built from 15 residues. V was clipped by 0 bases and J by 3 bases, with 14 bases between them. CDR3 bases: TGTGCCTGGAGTGTAGCCCCTCAGGGCGACACTGAAGCTTTCTTT. Translated, it gives CAWSVAPQGDTEAFF.

This rearrangement joins TRBV18 to TRBJ2-1; 11 bases are a match to TRBD2. V lost 3 bases and J lost 7; bases outside the gene matches: 5. Germline CDR1 reads KGHSH; CDR2 reads LQKENI. CDR3 length: 15 residues. The CDR3 loop is CASSPGTSGANEQFF. The CDR3 nucleotides are TGTGCCAGCTCACCCGGGACTAGCGGTGCTAATGAGCAGTTCTTC. Variable domain in full (rest from reference TRBV18 and TRBJ2-1): NAGVMQNPRHLVRRRGQEARLRCSPMKGHSHVYWYRQLPEEGLKFMVYLQKENIIDESGMPKERFSAEFPKEGPSILRIQQVVRGDSAAYFCASSPGTSGANEQFFGPGTRLTVL.

This rearrangement joins TRBV11-2 to TRBJ1-4, with a weak D call TRBD1 (6 bases). In germline, CDR1 is SGHAT, CDR2 FQNNGV. The CDR3 is 14 amino acids. Trimming cost V 1 base and J 8 bases, with 11 bases left between them. The CDR3 DNA reads as TGTGCCAGCAGCTTAGGGGGGCTTGGAGAAAAACTGTTTTTT. Residues: CASSLGGLGEKLFF.

The count of this clone is one. The rearrangement joins TRBV28 to TRBJ1-3; no definite D call. V was shortened by 3 bases and J by 7 bases, with 25 bases between the two germline ends. The germline CDR1 and CDR2 sequences are MDHEN and SYDVKM. The CDR3 runs to 18 residues. The CDR3 here is CASSFWGTLLGDSNTIYF. CDR3 bases: TGTGCCAGCAGTTTCTGGGGTACCCTTCTCGGGGATTCGAACACCATATATTTT. Full variable domain (missing parts from reference TRBV28 and TRBJ1-3): DVKVTQSSRYLVKRTGEKVFLECVQDMDHENMFWYRQDPGLGLRLIYFSYDVKMKEKGDIPEGYSVSREKKERFSLILESASTNQTSMYLCASSFWGTLLGDSNTIYFGEGSWLTVV.

The chain is built from TRBV19 and TRBJ1-2; 9 bases fit TRBD1. The V and J ends lost 6 bases and 3 bases, in that order; junction bases with no gene match: 8. The CDR3 runs to 15 residues. Germline V lookup: CDR1 LNHDA, CDR2 SQIVND (reference sequence). CDR3: CASRLPGQGDYGYTF. The CDR3 DNA reads as TGTGCCAGTAGACTACCGGGACAGGGAGACTATGGCTACACCTTC.

The chain employs TRBV19 and TRBJ1-2; the D gene is possibly TRBD1 (6 bases). The germline CDR1 and CDR2 sequences are LNHDA and SQIVND (reference sequence). This CDR3 contains 13 residues. Trimming left V 3 bases short and J 6 bases short, with 11 bases between. The CDR3 bases are TGTGCCAGTAGTATCTGGGGGCTGGATGGCTACACCTTC. Translating it yields CASSIWGLDGYTF.

The chain recombines TRBV7-3 with TRBJ2-7, with 14 bases matching TRBD2. Unmatched junction bases numbered 2, after V lost 0 bases and J lost 4 bases. The CDR3 consists of 16 residues. CDR1 SGHTA and CDR2 FQGTGA come from the germline V gene. CDR3 sequence (DNA): TGTGCCAGCAGCTTAACGGGACTAGCGGGAGTGTACGAGCAGTACTTC. Its translation: CASSLTGLAGVYEQYF.

The V call is TRBV6-2 or TRBV6-3, the J call TRBJ1-2, with 9 positions matching TRBD1. This CDR3 is 15 amino acids long. The trim removed 2 bases at V and 6 bases at J, leaving 7 bases unmatched. Germline V gene lookup returns CDR1 MNHEY and CDR2 SVGEGT. CDR3 sequence (DNA): TGTGCCAGCAGTTACCCGCGGACAGGGGAAGATGGCTACACCTTC. Translation: CASSYPRTGEDGYTF.

This chain connects TRBV7-8 to TRBJ1-5; D unresolved. Trimming stripped 5 bases from V and 1 base from J, with 12 bases between. CDR1 SGHVS and CDR2 FQNEAQ come from the germline V gene. This CDR3 has 15 amino acids. The CDR3 spells CASSLMSGSNQPQHF. Written as DNA, the CDR3 is TGTGCCAGCAGCCTAATGTCGGGGAGCAATCAGCCCCAGCATTTT.

V gene TRBV11-3 combines with J gene TRBJ2-1, with 7 bases matching TRBD2. The CDR3 spans 15 residues. From germline, CDR1 is SGHNT and CDR2 YENEEA. With V trimmed by 4 bases and J by 7 bases, 10 bases remained unmatched. CDR3 amino acids: CASSSLTSLYNEQFF. The CDR3 coding sequence is TGTGCCAGCAGCTCCCTGACTAGCCTTTATAATGAGCAGTTCTTC.

The chain employs TRBV11-3 and TRBJ1-2; 9 bases agree with TRBD1. Germline values: CDR1 SGHNT, CDR2 YENEEA. Trimming at V came to 2 bases and at J to 5 bases, leaving 9 bases not matched to a gene. The CDR3 totals 16 residues. The CDR3, as DNA: TGTGCCAGCAGCTTATCTCCGGGACAGGGATTATATGGCTACACCTTC. This gives the protein CASSLSPGQGLYGYTF.

The chain couples TRBV11-3 to TRBJ2-1; 10 bases are a match to TRBD2. The CDR3 extends over 15 amino acids. CDR1 SGHNT and CDR2 YENEEA come from the germline V gene. After removal of 4 bases from V and 5 bases from J, the junction contained 5 bases not matched to a gene. CDR3 amino acids: CASSSTSGDHNEQFF. The CDR3 nucleotides are TGTGCCAGCAGCTCTACTAGCGGGGACCACAATGAGCAGTTCTTC.

This clone showed up just a few times. The chain combines TRBV18 with TRBJ2-7; weak D call: TRBD1 (6 bases). There are 13 residues in the CDR3. Trimming removed 5 bases at V and 1 base at J, with 9 bases between. The V gene's germline CDR1 is KGHSH and CDR2 LQKENI. The CDR3 region is CASSAGQSYEQYF. CDR3 sequence (DNA): TGTGCCAGCTCAGCAGGACAGTCCTACGAGCAGTACTTC.

For this clone: Relative to the germline gene, one junction end is altered; a read error may explain this. The genes are TRBV4-3 and TRBJ1-1; the D is unclear. The germline V gene encodes CDR1 LGHNA and CDR2 YSLEER. The CDR3 length is 15 residues. This CDR3 is CASSLGGSTRAEAFF. DNA for the CDR3: TGCGCCAGCAGCCTCGGAGGGTCCACAAGGGCTGAGGCTTTCTTT.

The rearrangement joins TRBV28 to TRBJ2-7, with 10 bases identical to TRBD1. The CDR3 length is 14 residues. With V trimmed by 4 bases and J by 4 bases, 4 bases remained unmatched. In germline, CDR1 is MDHEN, CDR2 SYDVKM. The CDR3 is CASSSGQGIYEQYF. The CDR3 DNA is TGTGCCAGCAGTTCGGGACAGGGGATATACGAGCAGTACTTC.

The J gene is TRBJ2-1, the V gene TRBV4-1; 8 bases align to TRBD2. Germline trimming cut 5 bases from V and 0 bases from J; bases unmatched to any gene: 3. Germline CDR1 MGHRA, CDR2 YSYEKL. This CDR3 spans 15 amino acids. This CDR3 is CASSVAGSSYNEQFF. CDR3 coding DNA: TGCGCCAGCAGCGTAGCGGGAAGCTCCTACAATGAGCAGTTCTTC.